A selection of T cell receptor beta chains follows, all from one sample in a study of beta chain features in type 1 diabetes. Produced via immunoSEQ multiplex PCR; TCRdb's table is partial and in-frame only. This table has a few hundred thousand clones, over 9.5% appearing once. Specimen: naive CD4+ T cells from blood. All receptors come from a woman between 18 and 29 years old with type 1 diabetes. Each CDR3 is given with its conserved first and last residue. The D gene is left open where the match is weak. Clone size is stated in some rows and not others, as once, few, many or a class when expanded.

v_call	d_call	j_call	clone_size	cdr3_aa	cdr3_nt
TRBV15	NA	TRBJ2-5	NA	CATSRDRDQETQYF	TGTGCCACCAGCAGAGACAGGGACCAAGAGACCCAGTACTTC
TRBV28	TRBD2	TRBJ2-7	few	CASRPSGSSYEQYF	TGTGCCAGCAGGCCTAGCGGGTCCTCCTACGAGCAGTACTTC
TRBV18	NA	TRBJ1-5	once	CASSPGLGGYQPQHF	TGTGCCAGCTCACCAGGGCTGGGAGGATACCAGCCCCAGCATTTT
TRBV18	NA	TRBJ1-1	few	CASSPGQQNTEAFF	TGTGCCAGCTCACCGGGACAACAGAACACTGAAGCTTTCTTT
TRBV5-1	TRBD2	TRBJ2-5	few	CASTSGGSSWETQYF	TGCGCCAGCACCTCCGGGGGGTCTAGCTGGGAGACCCAGTACTTC
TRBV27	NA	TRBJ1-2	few	CASSFDKRGYTF	TGTGCCAGCAGTTTTGACAAACGTGGCTACACCTTC
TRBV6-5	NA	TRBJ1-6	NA	CASSYSPGDSPLHF	TGTGCCAGCAGTTACTCCCCAGGGGATTCACCCCTCCACTTT
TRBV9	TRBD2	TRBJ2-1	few	CASSGRLAGSSYNEQFF	TGTGCCAGCAGCGGACGACTAGCGGGCAGCTCCTACAATGAGCAGTTCTTC
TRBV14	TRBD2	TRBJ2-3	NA	CASSQGTSGADTQYF	TGTGCCAGCAGCCAAGGGACTAGCGGTGCAGATACGCAGTATTTT
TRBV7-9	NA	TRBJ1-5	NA	CASSSQGYQPQHF	TGTGCCAGCAGTTCTCAGGGGTACCAGCCCCAGCATTTT
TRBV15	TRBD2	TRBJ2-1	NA	CATRAGGRSNEQFF	TGTGCCACCAGAGCGGGAGGGAGGAGTAATGAGCAGTTCTTC
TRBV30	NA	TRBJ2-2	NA	CAWCRRQTTGELFF	TGTGCCTGGTGTCGCCGACAGACCACCGGGGAGCTGTTTTTT
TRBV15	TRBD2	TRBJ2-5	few	CATSPLAGSGVETQYF	TGTGCCACCAGCCCCTTGGCGGGGAGCGGGGTGGAGACCCAGTACTTC
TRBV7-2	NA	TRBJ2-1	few	CASTPRWESYNEQFF	TGTGCCAGCACCCCAAGGTGGGAGTCCTACAATGAGCAGTTCTTC
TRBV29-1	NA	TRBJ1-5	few	CSVVEGGNQPQHF	TGCAGCGTTGTGGAGGGAGGCAATCAGCCCCAGCATTTT
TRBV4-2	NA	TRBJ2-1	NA	CASSHVERPPKRFF	TGTGCCAGCAGCCATGTGGAGAGACCCCCTAAGCGGTTCTTC
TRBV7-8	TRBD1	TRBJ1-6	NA	CASSLVFGTGGSPLHF	TGTGCCAGCAGCTTAGTTTTTGGGACAGGGGGTTCACCCCTCCACTTT
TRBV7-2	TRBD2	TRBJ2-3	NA	CASSLAGGWLDTQYF	TGTGCCAGCAGCTTAGCGGGAGGGTGGTTAGATACGCAGTATTTT
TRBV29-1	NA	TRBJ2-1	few	CSVEGQRGYEQFF	TGCAGCGTTGAAGGGCAGCGCGGGTATGAGCAGTTCTTC
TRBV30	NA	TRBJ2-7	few	CAWSPGSRHEQYF	TGTGCCTGGAGTCCGGGGTCCAGGCACGAGCAGTACTTC
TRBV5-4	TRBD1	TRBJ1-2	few	CASSRTGFLGYTF	TGTGCCAGCAGCCGGACAGGGTTTTTGGGCTACACCTTC
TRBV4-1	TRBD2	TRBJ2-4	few	CASSQGGLATAKNIQYF	TGCGCCAGCAGCCAAGGGGGACTAGCGACCGCCAAGAACATTCAGTACTTC
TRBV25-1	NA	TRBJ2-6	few	CASSDSGGANVLTF	TGTGCCAGCAGTGACTCGGGGGGGGCCAACGTCCTGACTTTC
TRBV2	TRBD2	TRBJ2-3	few	CASRASGRFYF	TGTGCCAGCAGGGCTAGCGGGAGATTCTATTTT
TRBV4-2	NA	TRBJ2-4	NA	CASSQELPGSAKNIQYF	TGTGCCAGCAGCCAAGAGCTCCCGGGTTCCGCCAAAAACATTCAGTACTTC
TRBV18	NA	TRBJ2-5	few	CASSPDRRETQYF	TGTGCCAGCTCACCCGACAGGAGGGAGACCCAGTACTTC
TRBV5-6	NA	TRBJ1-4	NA	CASSMSTVEEKLFF	TGTGCCAGCAGCATGTCCACGGTCGAGGAAAAACTGTTTTTT
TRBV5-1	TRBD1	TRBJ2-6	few	CASSLTGAGANVLTF	TGCGCCAGCAGCTTAACAGGGGCTGGGGCCAACGTCCTGACTTTC
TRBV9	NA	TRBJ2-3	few	CASSALTPLTDTQYF	TGTGCCAGCAGCGCACTAACCCCCCTCACAGATACGCAGTATTTT
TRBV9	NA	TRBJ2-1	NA	CASTGGGVGDNEQFF	TGTGCCAGCACTGGAGGAGGAGTCGGCGACAATGAGCAGTTCTTC
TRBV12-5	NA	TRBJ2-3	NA	CASGLRVGDTQYF	TGTGCTAGTGGTTTGAGAGTCGGAGATACGCAGTATTTT
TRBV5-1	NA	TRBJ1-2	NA	CASRQRYRTANYGYTF	TGCGCCAGCAGACAGAGATACAGAACAGCTAACTATGGCTACACCTTC
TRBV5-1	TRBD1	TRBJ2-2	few	CASEPDRGWTGELFF	TGCGCCAGCGAACCAGACAGGGGTTGGACCGGGGAGCTGTTTTTT
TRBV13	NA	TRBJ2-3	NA	CASSFKAGMGPFLQRFTDTQYF	TGTGCCAGCAGCTTTAAGGCGGGGATGGGCCCTTTTCTTCAGCGGTTCACAGATACGCAGTATTTT
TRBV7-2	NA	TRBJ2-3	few	CASSHRTITDTQYF	TGTGCCAGCAGCCACCGGACTATCACAGATACGCAGTATTTT
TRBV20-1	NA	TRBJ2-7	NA	CSVFKRGEQYF	TGCAGTGTGTTCAAGAGAGGCGAGCAGTACTTC
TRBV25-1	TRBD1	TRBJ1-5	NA	CASSATTGPDQPQHF	TGTGCCAGCAGTGCAACGACAGGGCCTGATCAGCCCCAGCATTTT
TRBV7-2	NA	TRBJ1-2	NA	CASSLTGPGALGYTF	TGTGCCAGCAGCCTGACAGGTCCTGGTGCTCTTGGCTACACCTTC
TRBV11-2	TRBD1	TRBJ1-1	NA	CASSLTGATEAFF	TGTGCCAGCAGCTTAACAGGGGCCACTGAAGCTTTCTTT
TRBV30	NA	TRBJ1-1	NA	CAWREPWSEAFF	TGTGCCTGGAGGGAACCTTGGTCGGAGGCTTTCTTT
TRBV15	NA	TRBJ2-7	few	CATKPGHETYEQYF	TGTGCGACTAAGCCGGGACACGAAACCTACGAGCAGTACTTC
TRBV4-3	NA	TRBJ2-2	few	CASSQDHRTVNTGELFF	TGCGCCAGCAGCCAAGATCACCGGACAGTTAACACCGGGGAGCTGTTTTTT
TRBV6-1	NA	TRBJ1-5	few	CASSERSLGGQPQHF	TGTGCCAGCAGTGAACGGAGTTTAGGGGGACAGCCCCAGCATTTT
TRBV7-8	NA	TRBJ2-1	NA	CASSTPALTLYNEQFF	TGTGCCAGCAGCACCCCGGCGTTGACTTTATACAATGAGCAGTTCTTC
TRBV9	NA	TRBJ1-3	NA	CASSAQGSLGNTIYF	TGTGCCAGCAGCGCCCAGGGTTCTCTTGGGAACACCATATATTTT